Below, 10 T cell receptor beta chains from the same sample are listed, as sequenced in a study of brain T cells in children with intractable seizures. Some clones are missing from TCRdb's copy, which holds only in-frame ones; the method was immunoSEQ multiplex PCR. The table has about 76,000 clones, 85% to 95% seen once. Sample: peripheral blood, taken at surgery. Source of these receptors: a boy in the first two years of life with tuberous sclerosis and intractable seizures.

The rearrangement joins TRBV7-2 to TRBJ2-1, with TRBD2 matching 13 bases. V shed 4 bases, J shed 10 bases, and the junction held 10 bases outside the gene matches. CDR3 size: 16 residues. CDR1 is SGHTA and CDR2 is FQGNSA in the germline V gene. The CDR3 DNA follows: TGTGCCAGCAGCTCTAGTACTAGCGGGGGGGCCCAAGAGCAGTTCTTC. The encoded protein is CASSSSTSGGAQEQFF.

The gene calls are TRBV6-1 and TRBJ1-2; tentatively, D is TRBD1 (6 bases). V was shortened by 1 base and J by 5 bases, with 14 bases between the two germline ends. CDR3 length equals 15 residues. CDR1 and CDR2 (germline): MNHNS, SASEGT. The CDR3 loop reads CASSEGGQGSYGYTF. As DNA, the CDR3 is TGTGCCAGCAGTGAAGGTGGGCAGGGGTCATATGGCTACACCTTC.

The chain joins TRBV6-5 to TRBJ1-5, with D possibly matching TRBD1 (5 bases). The V end lost 7 bases, the J end lost 0 bases, and 10 bases lay between the germline ends. The germline CDR1 and CDR2 sequences are MNHEY and SVGAGI. The CDR3 totals 14 residues. CDR3: CASKNRLSNQPQHF. The CDR3 region has the DNA TGTGCCAGCAAGAACAGGCTTAGCAATCAGCCCCAGCATTTT.

This clone was detected once. The rearrangement joins TRBV5-1 to TRBJ2-1; D unresolved. Germline V gene sequence: CDR1 SGHRS, CDR2 YFSETQ. The CDR3 is 14 amino acids. V was trimmed by 7 bases and J by 0 bases, leaving 11 bases between them. CDR3 in amino acids: CASFDSGSYNEQFF. Here the CDR3 DNA reads TGCGCCAGCTTTGACTCCGGCTCCTACAATGAGCAGTTCTTC.

This chain uses TRBV7-9 with TRBJ1-5; 7 bases map to TRBD1. V dropped 4 bases and J dropped 7; count of bases not matched to a gene: 4. In germline, CDR1 is SEHNR, CDR2 FQNEAQ (reference sequence). The CDR3 has 13 residues. CDR3 sequence reads: CASSSTGVQPQHF. Written as DNA, the CDR3 is TGTGCCAGCAGCTCTACAGGGGTCCAGCCCCAGCATTTT.

J is TRBJ1-1 and V is TRBV18, with D unresolved. V was clipped by 2 bases and J by 3 bases, with 7 bases between them. The CDR3 is made up of 13 amino acids. Germline CDR1 reads KGHSH; CDR2 reads LQKENI. The CDR3 DNA reads as TGTGCCAGCTCACCAACCATGGACACTGAAGCTTTCTTT. This gives the protein CASSPTMDTEAFF.

The chain employs TRBV12-3 or TRBV12-4 and TRBJ1-1; 10 bases are shared with TRBD1. V was pared by 5 bases and J by 4 bases, with 1 base of the junction left unmatched. CDR3 size: 13 residues. The CDR3 coding sequence is TGTGCCAGCAGTCGGACAGGGGGCACTGAAGCTTTCTTT. Translating gives CASSRTGGTEAFF.

The chain links TRBV15 to TRBJ2-4; D is undetermined. Per the germline V gene, CDR1 is LNHNV and CDR2 is YYDKDF (reference sequence). CDR3 length: 13 residues. V was pared by 3 bases and J by 6 bases, with 9 bases between. The CDR3 DNA is TGTGCCACCAGCAGGCCGGACGGAAACATTCAGTACTTC. This encodes CATSRPDGNIQYF.

V usage is TRBV5-1 and J usage is TRBJ1-2; tentatively, D is TRBD1 (5 bases). Germline V gene sequence: CDR1 SGHRS, CDR2 YFSETQ. The V and J ends lost 0 bases and 5 bases respectively, with 8 bases between them. The CDR3 is 13 amino acids. CDR3: CASSLEPGYGYTF. The CDR3 nucleotides are TGCGCCAGCAGCTTGGAGCCAGGGTATGGCTACACCTTC.

The V call is TRBV2, the J call TRBJ2-3; 16 bases agree with TRBD2. V was clipped by 4 bases and J by 4 bases; unmatched bases: 5. Germline V gene data show CDR1 as SNHLY and CDR2 as FYNNEI. This CDR3 has 17 residues. The CDR3 here is CASSGGLAGGPADTQYF. CDR3 nucleotides: TGTGCCAGCAGTGGGGGACTAGCGGGAGGGCCAGCAGATACGCAGTATTTT.